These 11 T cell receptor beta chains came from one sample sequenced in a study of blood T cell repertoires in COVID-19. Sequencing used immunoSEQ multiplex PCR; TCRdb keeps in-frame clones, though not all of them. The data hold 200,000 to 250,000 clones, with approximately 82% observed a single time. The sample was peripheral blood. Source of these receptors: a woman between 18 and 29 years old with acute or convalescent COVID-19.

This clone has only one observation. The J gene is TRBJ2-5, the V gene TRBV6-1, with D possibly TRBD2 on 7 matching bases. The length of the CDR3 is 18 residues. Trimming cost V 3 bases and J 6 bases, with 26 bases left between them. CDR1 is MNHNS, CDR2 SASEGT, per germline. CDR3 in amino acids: CASSEGGGRANLVKTQYF. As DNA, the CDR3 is TGTGCCAGCAGTGAGGGGGGCGGGAGAGCCAACCTGGTAAAGACCCAGTACTTC.

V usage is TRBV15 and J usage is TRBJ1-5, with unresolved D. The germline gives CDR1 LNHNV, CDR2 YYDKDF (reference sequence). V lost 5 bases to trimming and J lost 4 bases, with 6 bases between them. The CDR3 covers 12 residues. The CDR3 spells CATSPLNQPQHF. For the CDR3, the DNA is TGTGCCACCAGCCCCTTGAATCAGCCCCAGCATTTT.

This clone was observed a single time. CDR3 protein: CASRLPQGALGGYTF. Written as DNA, the CDR3 is TGTGCCAGCAGGCTTCCACAGGGGGCTCTTGGTGGCTACACCTTC. This sequence joins TRBV28 and TRBJ1-2, with 9 bases fitting TRBD1. Germline values: CDR1 MDHEN, CDR2 SYDVKM. The CDR3 contains 15 residues. V trimming: 6 bases; J trimming: 7 bases; junction bases outside the gene matches: 12.

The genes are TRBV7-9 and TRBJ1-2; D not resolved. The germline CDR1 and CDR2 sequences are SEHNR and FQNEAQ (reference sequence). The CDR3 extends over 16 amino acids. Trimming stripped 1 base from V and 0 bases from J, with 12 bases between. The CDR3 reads CASSLEAGEANYGYTF. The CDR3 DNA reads TGTGCCAGCAGCTTAGAGGCAGGTGAAGCTAACTATGGCTACACCTTC.

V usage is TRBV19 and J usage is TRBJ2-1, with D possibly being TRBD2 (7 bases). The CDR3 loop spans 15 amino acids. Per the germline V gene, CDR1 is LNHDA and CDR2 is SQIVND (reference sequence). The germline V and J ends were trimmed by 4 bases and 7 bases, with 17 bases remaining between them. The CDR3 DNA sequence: TGTGCCAGTAGTAAAAACCCAGGGAGGGGGAATGAGCAGTTCTTC. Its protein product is CASSKNPGRGNEQFF.

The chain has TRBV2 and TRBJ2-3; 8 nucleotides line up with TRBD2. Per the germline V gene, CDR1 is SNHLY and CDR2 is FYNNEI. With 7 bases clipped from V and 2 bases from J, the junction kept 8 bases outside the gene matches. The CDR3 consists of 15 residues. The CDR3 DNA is TGTGCCAGCACCAAAACAGCGGGAGACACAGATACGCAGTATTTT. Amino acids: CASTKTAGDTDTQYF. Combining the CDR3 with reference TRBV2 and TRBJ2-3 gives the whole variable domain EPEVTQTPSHQVTQMGQEVILRCVPISNHLYFYWYRQILGQKVEFLVSFYNNEISEKSEIFDDQFSVERPDGSNFTLKIRSTKLEDSAMYFCASTKTAGDTDTQYFGPGTRLTVL.

CDR3 sequence reads: CASSPRTSVYEQYF. The CDR3 DNA reads as TGTGCCAGCAGCCCGAGGACTAGCGTCTACGAGCAGTACTTC. The gene calls are TRBV5-5 and TRBJ2-7; the match to TRBD2 covers 9 bases. CDR1 is SGHKS, CDR2 YYEKEE, per germline (reference sequence). After removal of 4 bases from V and 3 bases from J, the junction contained 5 bases not matched to a gene. The CDR3 has 14 residues.

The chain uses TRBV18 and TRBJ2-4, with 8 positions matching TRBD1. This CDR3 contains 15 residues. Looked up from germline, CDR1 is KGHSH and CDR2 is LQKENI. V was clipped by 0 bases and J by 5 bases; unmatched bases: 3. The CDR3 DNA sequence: TGTGCCAGCTCACCACCGGGACAGGATGAAAACATTCAGTACTTC. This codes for CASSPPGQDENIQYF.

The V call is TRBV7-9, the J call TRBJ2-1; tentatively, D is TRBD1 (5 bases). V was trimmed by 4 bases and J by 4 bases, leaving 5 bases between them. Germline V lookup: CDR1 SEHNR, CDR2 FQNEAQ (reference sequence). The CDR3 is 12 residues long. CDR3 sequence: CASSSGYNEQFF. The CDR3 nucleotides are TGTGCCAGCAGCTCAGGGTACAATGAGCAGTTCTTC. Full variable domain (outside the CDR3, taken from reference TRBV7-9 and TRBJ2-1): DTGVSQNPRHKITKRGQNVTFRCDPISEHNRLYWYRQTLGQGPEFLTYFQNEAQLEKSRLLSDRFSAERPKGSFSTLEIQRTEQGDSAMYLCASSSGYNEQFFGPGTRLTVL.

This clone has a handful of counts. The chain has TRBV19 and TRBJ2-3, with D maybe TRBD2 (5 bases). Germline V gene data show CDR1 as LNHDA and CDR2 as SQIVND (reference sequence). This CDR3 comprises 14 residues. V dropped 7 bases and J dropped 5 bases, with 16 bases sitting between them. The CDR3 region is CASKAGHGGDTQYF. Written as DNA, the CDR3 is TGTGCCAGTAAGGCGGGCCACGGCGGAGATACGCAGTATTTT.

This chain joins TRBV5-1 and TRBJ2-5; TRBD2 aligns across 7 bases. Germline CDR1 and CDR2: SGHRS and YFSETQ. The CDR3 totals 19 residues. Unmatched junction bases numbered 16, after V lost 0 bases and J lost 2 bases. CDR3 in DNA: TGCGCCAGCAGCTTGGCCCGTGGTATTTTTGAGGGAGGGCAAGAGACCCAGTACTTC. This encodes CASSLARGIFEGGQETQYF.